Below are 29 T cell receptor beta chains sequenced from a single sample in a study of T cells in localized non-small cell lung cancer. Sequencing was performed with immunoSEQ multiplex PCR; in TCRdb, only in-frame clones are kept and a portion is missing. The sample carries around 140,000 clones, approximately 88% recorded once. This specimen consisted of peripheral blood, obtained before any cancer treatment. These receptors came from a female donor aged 60 or older with stage I lung adenocarcinoma.

This rearrangement joins TRBV4-1 to TRBJ2-7; a possible D gene is TRBD2 (6 bases). Trimming stripped 4 bases from V and 6 bases from J, with 22 bases between. The germline V gene has CDR1 MGHRA and CDR2 YSYEKL. The CDR3 is 16 amino acids. The CDR3 DNA follows: TGCGCCAGCAGCCCGACATTAGCGGCCTCTATCGTCGAGCAGTACTTC. Its translation: CASSPTLAASIVEQYF.

This clone was recorded once. The V and J genes are TRBV9 and TRBJ2-3; 10 positions agree with TRBD1. V lost 0 bases to trimming and J lost 6 bases; unmatched junction nucleotides: 7. CDR1 SGDLS and CDR2 YYNGEE come from the germline V gene. The CDR3 is 16 amino acids. CDR3 region: CASSVASGQGGDTQYF. In nucleotides, the CDR3 is TGTGCCAGCAGCGTAGCCTCCGGACAGGGGGGGGATACGCAGTATTTT.

This chain joins TRBV18 and TRBJ1-3; D remains ambiguous. Germline assignment: CDR1 KGHSH and CDR2 LQKENI. Trimming removed 6 bases from V and 0 bases from J, with 12 bases in between. This CDR3 is built from 15 residues. The CDR3 loop reads CASSPDGSSGNTIYF. CDR3 DNA sequence: TGTGCCAGCTCGCCAGACGGAAGCTCTGGAAACACCATATATTTT.

This chain links TRBV10-3 with TRBJ2-1, with 9 bases aligning to TRBD2. Per the germline V gene, CDR1 is ENHRY and CDR2 is SYGVKD. This CDR3 has 18 residues. V lost 2 bases and J lost 8; bases outside the gene matches: 16. CDR3 DNA: TGTGCCATCAGTGAGCCGGCTAGCGGGAAAAGGGGATCGGATGAGCAGTTCTTC. Amino acids: CAISEPASGKRGSDEQFF.

The chain recombines TRBV13 with TRBJ1-1; D is perhaps TRBD1 (5 bases). Germline lookup yields CDR1 PRHDT and CDR2 FYEKMQ (reference sequence). Trimming shortened V by 0 bases and J by 10 bases, and 12 bases separated the two germline ends. The CDR3 is 13 residues long. The CDR3 DNA reads as TGTGCCAGCAGCTTAGGCGGGGGGGAGCCAGCTTTCTTT. This sequence encodes CASSLGGGEPAFF.

This clone was observed a single time. V gene TRBV2 combines with J gene TRBJ1-5; D remains unclear. Deletions cut 2 bases from V and 0 bases from J, with 11 bases between. Germline-derived CDR1 and CDR2 are SNHLY and FYNNEI. This CDR3 is built from 16 residues. CDR3 DNA sequence: TGTGCCAGCAGTGAACGTGAGCGGGTTAGCAATCAGCCCCAGCATTTT. The encoded protein is CASSERERVSNQPQHF.

V and J are TRBV2 and TRBJ2-3, with D unclear. The CDR3 contains 14 residues. Germline assignment: CDR1 SNHLY and CDR2 FYNNEI. Trimming cost V 2 bases and J 7 bases, with 13 bases left between them. CDR3 sequence reads: CASSETSGRNTQYF. The CDR3, as DNA: TGTGCCAGCAGTGAAACGTCAGGACGCAATACGCAGTATTTT.

The genes are TRBV5-4 and TRBJ2-5; 13 bases agree with TRBD2. V shed 4 bases, J shed 5 bases, and the junction held 5 bases outside the gene matches. The CDR3 has 15 residues. In germline, CDR1 is SGHNT, CDR2 YYREEE (reference sequence). Here the CDR3 DNA reads TGTGCCAGCAGCGGGGGGACTAGCGGGACGGAGACCCAGTACTTC. It is translated as CASSGGTSGTETQYF.

The V and J genes are TRBV6-5 and TRBJ1-6; D possibly corresponds to TRBD1 (5 bases). The CDR3 runs to 15 residues. Trimming shortened V by 5 bases and J by 7 bases, and 15 bases separated the two germline ends. The germline V gene has CDR1 MNHEY and CDR2 SVGAGI. The CDR3 spells CASSHTRAENSPLHF. DNA for the CDR3: TGTGCCAGCAGTCACACCAGGGCGGAAAATTCACCCCTCCACTTT.

The gene calls are TRBV5-1 and TRBJ2-3; 7 bases line up with TRBD2. Germline V gene sequence: CDR1 SGHRS, CDR2 YFSETQ. Trimming removed 1 base from V and 3 bases from J; junction bases left unmatched: 11. There are 17 residues in the CDR3. The CDR3, as DNA: TGCGCCAGCAGCTTGTTCCTAGCGGCCCTGGGAACAGATACGCAGTATTTT. As protein: CASSLFLAALGTDTQYF.

This chain connects TRBV15 to TRBJ2-7; TRBD1 aligns across 7 bases. Losses at the gene ends were 0 bases for V and 4 bases for J; bases not matched to a gene: 6. Germline CDR1 is LNHNV and CDR2 is YYDKDF (reference sequence). CDR3 length: 15 amino acids. CDR3 sequence reads: CATSRDGTVVYEQYF. CDR3 in DNA: TGTGCCACCAGCAGAGATGGGACAGTAGTTTACGAGCAGTACTTC.

The genes are TRBV28 and TRBJ1-1; D not certain. The V and J ends lost 6 bases and 9 bases respectively, with 11 bases between them. Germline-derived CDR1 and CDR2 are MDHEN and SYDVKM. The CDR3 covers 11 residues. The CDR3 reads CASRTRRQAFF. In DNA form, the CDR3 reads TGTGCCAGCAGGACCCGCAGGCAAGCTTTCTTT.

The chain employs TRBV5-4 and TRBJ2-1; D may correspond to TRBD1 or TRBD2 (5 bases each). Germline lookup yields CDR1 SGHNT and CDR2 YYREEE (reference sequence). This CDR3 has 15 amino acids. Trimming removed 7 bases from V and 7 bases from J, with 21 bases in between. CDR3 loop: CASSVPGPAGNEQFF. The CDR3 DNA reads as TGTGCCAGCTCCGTCCCGGGACCAGCTGGGAATGAGCAGTTCTTC.

The rearrangement uses TRBV4-2 and TRBJ1-5, with 9 nucleotides matching TRBD1. Trimming removed 0 bases from V and 9 bases from J; junction bases left unmatched: 15. The CDR3 extends over 18 amino acids. Germline CDR1 LGHNA, CDR2 YNFKEQ. The CDR3 DNA reads as TGTGCCAGCAGCCAAGACCCCACCGCGGGGACAGGGTTTATGCCCCAGCATTTT. Amino acids: CASSQDPTAGTGFMPQHF.

The chain links TRBV9 to TRBJ2-3; 10 nucleotides agree with TRBD2. The CDR3 runs 15 residues. Trimming cost V 2 bases and J 2 bases; bases outside gene matches: 2. Germline CDR1 SGDLS, CDR2 YYNGEE. CDR3: CASSVTSGVTDTQYF. CDR3 DNA sequence: TGTGCCAGCAGCGTTACTAGCGGGGTCACAGATACGCAGTATTTT.

The chain carries TRBV19 and TRBJ1-3; the D is unclear. The germline V gene has CDR1 LNHDA and CDR2 SQIVND (reference sequence). This CDR3 is 15 amino acids long. The V and J ends lost 3 bases and 0 bases respectively, with 9 bases between them. The CDR3 nucleotides read TGTGCCAGTAGTATGGCGGGGAACTCTGGAAACACCATATATTTT. It specifies CASSMAGNSGNTIYF.

This clone has more than one count but fewer than ten. The chain uses TRBV5-1 and TRBJ2-6; D call uncertain. This CDR3 is 15 amino acids long. Germline values: CDR1 SGHRS, CDR2 YFSETQ. The V gene lost 0 bases and the J gene lost 0 bases, with 4 bases spanning the gap. The DNA of the CDR3 is TGCGCCAGCAGCTTGGGAGGCTCTGGGGCCAACGTCCTGACTTTC. As protein: CASSLGGSGANVLTF.

To note about this clone: One junction end disagrees with the germline gene, perhaps due to a read error. The chain combines TRBV6-1 with TRBJ2-2, with no clear D. The germline gives CDR1 MNHNS, CDR2 SASEGT. The CDR3 totals 13 residues. The CDR3: CASSEENTGELFF. The CDR3 nucleotides are TGTGCCAGCAGCGAAGAGAACACCGGGGAGCTGTTTTTT.

V gene TRBV5-1 combines with J gene TRBJ1-2; weak D call: TRBD1 (5 bases). This CDR3 region has 13 residues. The V and J ends lost 0 bases and 7 bases respectively, with 10 bases between them. CDR1 and CDR2 from the germline V gene are SGHRS and YFSETQ. In DNA form, the CDR3 reads TGCGCCAGCAGCTTGGAAGGGGTCGGTGGCTACACCTTC. This gives the protein CASSLEGVGGYTF.

The genes are TRBV29-1 and TRBJ2-2, with D unresolved. The V gene lost 0 bases and the J gene lost 5 bases, with 1 base spanning the gap. In germline, CDR1 is SQVTM, CDR2 ANQGSEA. The CDR3 runs to 11 residues. The CDR3 sequence: CSVEETGELFF. The CDR3 bases are TGCAGCGTTGAAGAGACCGGGGAGCTGTTTTTT.

V and J are TRBV30 and TRBJ2-2; D perhaps matches TRBD1 (5 bases). This CDR3 comprises 14 residues. Between the trimmed V and J ends, which lost 2 bases and 4 bases, there was a span of 11 bases. Per germline, CDR1 GTSNPN and CDR2 SVGIG (reference sequence). This CDR3 is CAWSSGHFTGELFF. CDR3 nucleotides: TGTGCCTGGAGTTCCGGACACTTCACCGGGGAGCTGTTTTTT.

V is TRBV11-2 and J is TRBJ2-5; possible D gene TRBD2, 5 bases. Germline-derived CDR1 and CDR2 are SGHAT and FQNNGV. V was cut by 2 bases and J by 1 base, with 11 bases left in between. The length of the CDR3 is 15 residues. The CDR3 region has the DNA TGTGCCAGCAGCTTAATTGGTGGACTCCAAGAGACCCAGTACTTC. This translates into CASSLIGGLQETQYF.

J is TRBJ2-2 and V is TRBV14; D tentatively fits TRBD1 or TRBD2 (5 bases each). This CDR3 is built from 15 residues. Germline assignment: CDR1 SGHDN and CDR2 FVKESK. V was pared by 1 base and J by 4 bases, with 10 bases between. The CDR3 sequence is CASSQGAGATGELFF. The CDR3 DNA reads TGTGCCAGCAGCCAAGGGGCCGGGGCCACCGGGGAGCTGTTTTTT.

The rearrangement joins TRBV30 to TRBJ2-7; weak D call: TRBD2 (5 bases). Germline assignment: CDR1 GTSNPN and CDR2 SVGIG (reference sequence). Trimming took 5 bases from V and 6 from J, leaving 17 bases between them. The CDR3 is 13 residues long. CDR3 in DNA: TGTGCCTGGGCTCACTCTTCCGAGGGCGAGCAGTACTTC. Translated, it gives CAWAHSSEGEQYF.

The chain is built from TRBV5-1 and TRBJ2-1; 8 nucleotides agree with TRBD2. Germline loops: CDR1 SGHRS, CDR2 YFSETQ. V lost 7 bases, J lost 0 bases, and 6 bases stayed unmatched. This CDR3 spans 15 amino acids. Written as DNA, the CDR3 is TGCGCCAGCGCCGGGGGGGCGAGCTCCTACAATGAGCAGTTCTTC. Translating gives CASAGGASSYNEQFF.

V gene TRBV5-8 combines with J gene TRBJ1-3; the D is unclear. Trimming took off 5 bases at V and 3 bases at J, with 15 bases between the two ends. The CDR3 length is 15 residues. Germline-derived CDR1 and CDR2 are SGHTS and YDEGEE. The CDR3 DNA reads as TGTGCCAGCAGGCCCAGAGCCGCCGTTGGAAACACCATATATTTT. Translated: CASRPRAAVGNTIYF. The full variable domain, completed using reference TRBV5-8 and TRBJ1-3, is EAGVTQSPTHLIKTRGQQATLRCSPISGHTSVYWYQQALGLGLQFLLWYDEGEERNRGNFPPRFSGRQFPNYSSELNVNALELEDSALYLCASRPRAAVGNTIYFGEGSWLTVV.

The genes are TRBV5-1 and TRBJ1-6; perhaps TRBD1 as D (5 bases). Trimming took 1 base from V and 9 from J, leaving 11 bases between them. This CDR3 region has 14 residues. Germline CDR1 SGHRS, CDR2 YFSETQ. This chain's CDR3 is CASSLTREGSPLHF. CDR3 sequence (DNA): TGCGCCAGCAGCTTGACCAGGGAGGGTTCACCCCTCCACTTT.

The J gene is TRBJ2-2, the V gene TRBV6-4; D not certain. Germline CDR1 is MRHNA and CDR2 is SNTAGT. Trimming cost V 4 bases and J 5 bases, with 11 bases left between them. This CDR3 is built from 14 residues. This chain's CDR3 is CASSGQDLTGELFF. DNA for the CDR3: TGTGCCAGCAGTGGCCAGGATTTAACCGGGGAGCTGTTTTTT.

The gene calls are TRBV28 and TRBJ1-1; TRBD1 agrees at 7 bases. The CDR3 spans 13 residues. The V and J ends lost 1 base and 7 bases, in that order; junction bases with no gene match: 3. Looked up from germline, CDR1 is MDHEN and CDR2 is SYDVKM. The CDR3 reads CASSLLGQIEAFF. DNA for the CDR3: TGTGCCAGCAGTTTATTGGGACAGATTGAAGCTTTCTTT. Full variable domain (outside the CDR3, taken from reference TRBV28 and TRBJ1-1): DVKVTQSSRYLVKRTGEKVFLECVQDMDHENMFWYRQDPGLGLRLIYFSYDVKMKEKGDIPEGYSVSREKKERFSLILESASTNQTSMYLCASSLLGQIEAFFGQGTRLTVV.